A selection of T cell receptor beta chains follows, all from one sample in a study of metastatic and nonmetastatic thyroid tumors. Using MiXCR, TCRdb reanalyzed the PCR reads. Of some 16,000 clones listed, about 25% are singletons. The sequenced sample consisted of tumor tissue. The receptors here all came from a female donor with papillary thyroid cancer or a benign thyroid nodule (not recorded which). Some clones in this sample may be carry-over from other donors' samples. Each CDR3 is given with its conserved first and last residue. Each record gives: J gene, D gene, V gene, clone size, CDR3 DNA, CDR3 protein. A D gene is named only where the DNA matches it firmly. A row's size may be missing; if present it is once, few, many or a size class.

>TRBJ2-1|NA|TRBV2|NA
TGTGCCAGCAGTGAAGCGGAATCTCCCTCCTACAATGAGCAGTTCTTC
CASSEAESPSYNEQFF
>TRBJ2-3|TRBD2|TRBV20-1|many
TGCAGTGCTATCCGACTAGCGGGGGCCCCAGATACGCAGTATTTT
CSAIRLAGAPDTQYF
>TRBJ1-2|NA|TRBV19|NA
TGTGCCAGCCGCCAGGACGGTACCTCGAACTATGGCTACACCTTC
CASRQDGTSNYGYTF
>TRBJ1-2|NA|TRBV7-9|NA
TGTGCCAGCAGCTTAGCGCAAAGCTGGGGCTACACCTTC
CASSLAQSWGYTF
>TRBJ2-7|TRBD2|TRBV9|NA
TGTGCCAGCAGCGTACGTGGACTAGCTAGCTACGAGCAGTACTTC
CASSVRGLASYEQYF
>TRBJ2-7|TRBD2|TRBV10-2|medium-sized
TGCGCCAGCAGTGGACTAGCGGGATCCTACGAGCAGTACTTC
CASSGLAGSYEQYF
>TRBJ1-2|NA|TRBV2|many
TGTGCCAGCAGTGATTGGGGGTCCGGGAGTAACTATGGCTACACCTTC
CASSDWGSGSNYGYTF
>TRBJ2-7|NA|TRBV11-2|NA
TGTGCCAGCAGCTCATCGTTGGGTAACCCGGACGTGGACGAGCAGTACTTC
CASSSSLGNPDVDEQYF
>TRBJ2-7|TRBD1|TRBV20-1|NA
TGCAGTGCTAGAGATCCGGACAGGGGGCTGTTCGAGCAGTACTTC
CSARDPDRGLFEQYF
>TRBJ2-3|NA|TRBV3-1|once
TGTGCCAGCAGCCACACAGGGCTCAGCACAGATACGCAGTATTTT
CASSHTGLSTDTQYF
>TRBJ2-3|NA|TRBV2|many
TGTGCCAGCAGTGAACGGGCGGTTCGGGACACGCAGTATTTT
CASSERAVRDTQYF
>TRBJ1-6|TRBD1|TRBV20-1|NA
TGCAGTGCTAGGGACAGGGAAAGTTCACCCCTCCACTTT
CSARDRESSPLHF
>TRBJ1-5|NA|TRBV10-2|few
TGCGCCAGCAGCCCAGGACACAATCAGCCCCAGCATTTT
CASSPGHNQPQHF
>TRBJ1-5|NA|TRBV18|NA
TGTGCCAGCTCACCACCGGGGCAGGGAGGGCCCCAGCATTTT
CASSPPGQGGPQHF
>TRBJ1-1|NA|TRBV15|many
TGTGCCACCAGCAGAGATCTGGGGGAGCCTGAAGCTTTCTTT
CATSRDLGEPEAFF
>TRBJ1-2|TRBD1|TRBV5-4|medium-sized
TGCGCCAGCAGAGCCGGACAGGGGGTATGGGGCTACACCTTC
CASRAGQGVWGYTF
>TRBJ2-7|TRBD2|TRBV20-1|many
TGCAGTGCTAGTCGTTTGGTAGATCAGGGCCCTAGCGGGTCCTACGAGCAGTACTTC
CSASRLVDQGPSGSYEQYF
>TRBJ2-3|TRBD2|TRBV12-3/TRBV12-4|NA
TGTGCCAGCGGACTAGCGGGGGGAGGGGATACGCAGTATTTT
CASGLAGGGDTQYF
>TRBJ2-2|TRBD2|TRBV25-1|few
TGTGCCAGCAGTGAAAAGTATTATTGGAAGGGACTACAAAACCAACCGACCGGGGAGCTGTTTTTT
CASSEKYYWKGLQNQPTGELFF
>TRBJ2-1|NA|TRBV7-8|many
TGTGCCAGCAGCTCTGGACCGGGTGAGCAGTTCTTC
CASSSGPGEQFF
>TRBJ1-2|TRBD1|TRBV7-9|NA
TGTGCCAGCAGCACGACAGGGCGGGGTGGCTACACCTTC
CASSTTGRGGYTF
>TRBJ1-6|TRBD1|TRBV6-1|medium-sized
TGTGCCAGCAGTTCCCCCGGACAGGGAAGTTCACCCCTCCACTTT
CASSSPGQGSSPLHF
>TRBJ2-2|NA|TRBV20-1|NA
TGCAGTGCTAGAGATTTGATGCGGGGGCCGAACACCGGTGAGCTGGTTTTT
CSARDLMRGPNTGELVF